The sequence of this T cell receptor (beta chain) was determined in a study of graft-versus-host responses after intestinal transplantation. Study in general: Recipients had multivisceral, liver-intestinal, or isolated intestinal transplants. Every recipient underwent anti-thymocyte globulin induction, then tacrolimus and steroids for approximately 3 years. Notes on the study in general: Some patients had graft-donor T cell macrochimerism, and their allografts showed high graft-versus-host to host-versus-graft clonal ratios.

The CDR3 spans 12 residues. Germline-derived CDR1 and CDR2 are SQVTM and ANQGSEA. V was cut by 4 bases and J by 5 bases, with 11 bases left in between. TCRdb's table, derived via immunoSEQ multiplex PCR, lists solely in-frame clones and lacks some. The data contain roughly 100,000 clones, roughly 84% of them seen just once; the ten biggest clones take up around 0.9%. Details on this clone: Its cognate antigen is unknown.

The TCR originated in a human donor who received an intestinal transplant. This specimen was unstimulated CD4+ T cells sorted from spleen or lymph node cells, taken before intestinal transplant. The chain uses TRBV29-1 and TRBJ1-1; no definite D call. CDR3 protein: CSVAHDGTEAFF. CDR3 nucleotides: TGCAGCGTTGCCCATGACGGTACTGAAGCTTTCTTT.